The 5 T cell receptor beta chains reported below all come from one sample, sequenced in a study of T cells expressing NK-cell markers. TCRdb reprocessed the 5' RACE reads, keeping one entry per CDR3 protein, no DNA. The sample has 130,000 to 150,000 distinct CDR3 sequences. Material: blood T cells: a sorted CD56 or NKG2C T cell subset, CD4+ or CD8+ T cells, or bulk PBMC T cells (not recorded which). These receptors all come from a man between 18 and 35 years old in good health.

The V gene is TRBV12-3 or TRBV12-4, the J gene TRBJ2-7. The CDR3 runs 12 residues. The CDR3 reads CASSSTSYEQYF.

The CDR3 protein is CASSALDRGEKLFF. The chain couples TRBV27 to TRBJ1-4; the TRBD1 assignment by TCRdb is unverifiable without DNA. CDR1 is MNHEY and CDR2 is SMNVEV in the germline V gene (reference sequence). This CDR3 has 14 amino acids.

V gene TRBV10-2 combines with J gene TRBJ2-3. The CDR3 contains 14 residues. Germline CDR1 is WSHSY and CDR2 is SAAADI. CDR3 protein: CASSDLDHTDTQYF.

The chain is built from TRBV5-8 and TRBJ1-5; as DNA is missing, the TRBD1 call by TCRdb cannot be tested. The CDR3 loop spans 17 amino acids. Germline V CDR1 and CDR2: SGHTS, YDEGEE. The chain's CDR3 is CASSLDAWGSSNQPQHF.

This sequence joins TRBV6-5 and TRBJ2-1; TCRdb picks TRBD2, but there is no DNA to check that call. This CDR3 spans 14 amino acids. Germline V CDR1 and CDR2: MNHEY, SVGAGI. The CDR3: CASIRLAGANEQFF.